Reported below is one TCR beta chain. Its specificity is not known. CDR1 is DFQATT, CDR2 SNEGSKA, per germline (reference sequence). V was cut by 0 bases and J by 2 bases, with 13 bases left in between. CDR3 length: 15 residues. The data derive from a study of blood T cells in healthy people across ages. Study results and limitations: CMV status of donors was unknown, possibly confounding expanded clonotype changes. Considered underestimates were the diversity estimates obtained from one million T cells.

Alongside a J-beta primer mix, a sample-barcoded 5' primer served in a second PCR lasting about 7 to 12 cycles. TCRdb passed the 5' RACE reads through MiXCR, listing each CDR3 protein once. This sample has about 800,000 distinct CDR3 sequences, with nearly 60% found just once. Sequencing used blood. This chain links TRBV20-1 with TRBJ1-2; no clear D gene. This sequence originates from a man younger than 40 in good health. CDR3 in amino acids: CSARDMWEANYGYTF. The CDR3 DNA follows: TGCAGTGCTAGAGATATGTGGGAGGCAAACTATGGCTACACCTTC.